This T cell receptor beta chain was found in a study of early T cells in non-severe SARS-CoV-2 infection. Study-wide context: Unsorted whole blood bulk RNA was sequenced, with unpaired chains.

Findings and caveats of the study: Clonotype matching in VDJdb favored anti-spike CD8 responses and did not capture private and CD4 specificities.

In this sample, this clonotype turned up a few times. The antigen is not known. The library protocol tagged individual cDNA molecules with unique molecular identifiers. TCRdb ran MiXCR on the 5' RACE reads and lists one entry per CDR3 protein. The sample has about 77,000 distinct CDR3 sequences; roughly a sixth are singletons. This CDR3 has 12 amino acids. V lost 3 bases to trimming and J lost 6 bases; unmatched junction nucleotides: 2. CDR1 and CDR2 (germline): SGDLS, YYNGEE. The gene calls are TRBV9 and TRBJ2-7; 8 bases align to TRBD1. The specimen was whole blood. The sequence was collected from an adult who was a healthcare worker with PCR-confirmed SARS-CoV-2 infection or an uninfected control (not recorded which). CDR3 bases: TGTGCCAGCAGCGGACAGGGGAGCGAGCAGTACTTC. Protein sequence: CASSGQGSEQYF.